This T cell receptor beta chain appears in the sequencing data of a study of PD-1 blockade in classical Hodgkin lymphoma. Looking at the study overall: Patients were administered nivolumab (3 mg/kg intravenously) every 2 weeks.

About this clone: Its target is unknown.

CDR3 length: 14 residues. Germline loops: CDR1 MNHNY, CDR2 SVGAGI (reference sequence). V lost 6 bases and J 3 bases, leaving 15 bases between the germline ends. Each patient's relapse followed autologous stem cell transplantation, and brentuximab vedotin exposure varied. TCRdb's table, derived via immunoSEQ multiplex PCR, lists solely in-frame clones and lacks some. The repertoire holds about 46,000 clones, with about three quarters as singletons. Whole-study results and caveats: With CD4+ cells, TCR diversity rose significantly by C4D1, but not with CD8+ cells. Baseline TCR diversity was reportedly lower in newly diagnosed patients than healthy donors. Complete responders started with a diversity level that resembled newly diagnosed patients at baseline.

V gene TRBV6-6 combines with J gene TRBJ2-7; a weak D match, TRBD2 (6 bases). The sequenced sample was peripheral blood mononuclear cells (PBMCs), obtained at baseline. The TCR originated in a human donor with classical Hodgkin lymphoma. CDR3 sequence reads: CASREGLTHYEQYF. DNA for the CDR3: TGTGCCAGCAGGGAGGGACTCACCCACTACGAGCAGTACTTC.